Following are 5 T cell receptor beta chains from one sample sequenced in a study of control samples from healthy donors and cancer patients. Sequenced by immunoSEQ multiplex PCR; TCRdb stores in-frame clones only, minus some. This table holds about 120,000 clones, about 93% found once. The sample was blood. The source of these receptors is a man aged 30-40 years in good health.

CDR3 amino acids: CASSLGHWRNTEAFF. Here the CDR3 DNA reads TGTGCCAGCAGCTTGGGGCACTGGAGGAACACTGAAGCTTTCTTT. V is TRBV5-6 and J is TRBJ1-1; D remains unclear. Germline lookup yields CDR1 SGHDT and CDR2 YYEEEE. The CDR3 runs 15 residues. V lost 0 bases and J 1 base, leaving 10 bases between the germline ends.

The chain is built from TRBV30 and TRBJ1-1; a weak D match, TRBD1 (6 bases). The CDR3 runs to 14 residues. Looked up from germline, CDR1 is GTSNPN and CDR2 is SVGIG (reference sequence). V lost 0 bases to trimming and J lost 7 bases, with 15 bases between them. CDR3 sequence (DNA): TGTGCCTGGAGTGTAGGAATACAGGGCTTTGAAGCTTTCTTT. Translated: CAWSVGIQGFEAFF.

The chain joins TRBV5-1 to TRBJ1-4; D call uncertain. V lost 0 bases and J lost 8, with 14 bases in between. The CDR3 loop spans 15 amino acids. CDR1 and CDR2 from the germline V gene are SGHRS and YFSETQ. In nucleotides, the CDR3 is TGCGCCAGCAGCTTGGCACACGTTTCTGGGGAAAAACTGTTTTTT. Residues: CASSLAHVSGEKLFF.

In its sample, this clone was seen a few times. The rearrangement links TRBV9 to TRBJ1-3; D possibly corresponds to TRBD1 (6 bases). The V end was cut by 4 bases, the J end by 2 bases, with 13 bases between. The CDR3 spans 15 residues. Germline assignment: CDR1 SGDLS and CDR2 YYNGEE. This CDR3 reads CASSPGDIPGNTIYF. CDR3 bases: TGTGCCAGCAGCCCCGGGGACATCCCTGGAAACACCATATATTTT.

The rearrangement uses TRBV9 and TRBJ1-2; the D gene is possibly TRBD1 (6 bases). CDR3 length: 15 residues. V lost 0 bases and J lost 7, with 16 bases in between. Germline V CDR1 and CDR2: SGDLS, YYNGEE. CDR3: CASSVGPGELGGYTF. CDR3 coding DNA: TGTGCCAGCAGCGTAGGACCAGGGGAGCTGGGTGGCTACACCTTC.